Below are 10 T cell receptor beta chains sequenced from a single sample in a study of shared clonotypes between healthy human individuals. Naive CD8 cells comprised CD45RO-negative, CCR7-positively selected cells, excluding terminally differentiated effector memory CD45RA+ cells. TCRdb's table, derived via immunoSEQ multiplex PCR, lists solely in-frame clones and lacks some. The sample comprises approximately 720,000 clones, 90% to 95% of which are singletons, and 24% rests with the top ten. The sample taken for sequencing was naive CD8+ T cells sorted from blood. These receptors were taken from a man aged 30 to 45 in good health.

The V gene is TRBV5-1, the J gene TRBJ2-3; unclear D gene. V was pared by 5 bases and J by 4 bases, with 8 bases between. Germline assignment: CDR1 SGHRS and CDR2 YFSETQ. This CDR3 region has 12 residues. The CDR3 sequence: CASRSTPDTQYF. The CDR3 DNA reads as TGCGCCAGCAGATCCACACCAGATACGCAGTATTTT. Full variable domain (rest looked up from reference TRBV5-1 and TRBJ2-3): KAGVTQTPRYLIKTRGQQVTLSCSPISGHRSVSWYQQTPGQGLQFLFEYFSETQRNKGNFPGRFSGRQFSNSRSEMNVSTLELGDSALYLCASRSTPDTQYFGPGTRLTVL.

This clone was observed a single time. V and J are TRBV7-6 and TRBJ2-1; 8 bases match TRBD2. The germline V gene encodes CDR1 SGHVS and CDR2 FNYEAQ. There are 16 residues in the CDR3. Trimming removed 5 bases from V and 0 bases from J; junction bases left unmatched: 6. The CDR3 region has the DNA TGTGCCAGCAGCGAGACTAGCGCCCGCTCCTACAATGAGCAGTTCTTC. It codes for CASSETSARSYNEQFF.

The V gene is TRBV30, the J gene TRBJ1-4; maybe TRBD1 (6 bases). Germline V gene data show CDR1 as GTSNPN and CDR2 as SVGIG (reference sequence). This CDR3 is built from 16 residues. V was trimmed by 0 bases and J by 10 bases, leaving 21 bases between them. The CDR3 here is CAWSVPLSGHNPKLFF. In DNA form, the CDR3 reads TGTGCCTGGAGTGTACCACTCTCGGGACATAATCCAAAACTGTTTTTT.

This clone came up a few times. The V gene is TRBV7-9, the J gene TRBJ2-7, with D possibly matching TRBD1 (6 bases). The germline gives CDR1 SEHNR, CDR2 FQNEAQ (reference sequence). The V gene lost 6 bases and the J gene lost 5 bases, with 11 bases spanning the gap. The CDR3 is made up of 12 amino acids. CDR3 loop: CASRTAGDEQYF. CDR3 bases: TGTGCCAGCAGAACGGCAGGGGACGAGCAGTACTTC.

The CDR3: CASSGSEKTGWDETQYF. CDR3 sequence (DNA): TGTGCCAGCAGCGGGTCAGAGAAGACGGGATGGGATGAGACCCAGTACTTC. The J gene is TRBJ2-5, the V gene TRBV9; perhaps TRBD2 as D (5 bases). The CDR3 is 17 residues long. CDR1 is SGDLS, CDR2 YYNGEE, per germline. V lost 3 bases and J lost 5, with 23 bases in between.

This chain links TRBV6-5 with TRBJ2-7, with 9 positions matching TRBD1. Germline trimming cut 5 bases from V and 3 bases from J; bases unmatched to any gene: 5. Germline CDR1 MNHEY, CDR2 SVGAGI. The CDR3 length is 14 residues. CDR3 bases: TGTGCCAGCAGTCACAGGGGGCTAAACTACGAGCAGTACTTC. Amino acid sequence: CASSHRGLNYEQYF.

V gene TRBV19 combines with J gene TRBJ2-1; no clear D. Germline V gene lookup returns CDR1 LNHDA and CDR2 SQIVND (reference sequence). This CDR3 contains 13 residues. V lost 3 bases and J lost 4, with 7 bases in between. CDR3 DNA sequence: TGTGCCAGTAGTATGGACGGATACAATGAGCAGTTCTTC. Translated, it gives CASSMDGYNEQFF.

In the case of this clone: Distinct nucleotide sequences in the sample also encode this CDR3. The CDR3 bases are TGTGCCAGCAGCTTATCGATGGGGGGGGGCTGGAATGAGCAGTTCTTC. Translation gives CASSLSMGGGWNEQFF. The gene calls are TRBV7-9 and TRBJ2-1, with D possibly matching TRBD2 (7 bases). The CDR3 covers 16 residues. Germline CDR1 SEHNR, CDR2 FQNEAQ (reference sequence). V lost 2 bases to trimming and J lost 7 bases, with 18 bases between them.

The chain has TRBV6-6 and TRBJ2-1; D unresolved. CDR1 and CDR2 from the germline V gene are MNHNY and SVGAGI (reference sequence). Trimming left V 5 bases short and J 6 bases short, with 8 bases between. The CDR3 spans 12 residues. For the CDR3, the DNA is TGTGCCAGCAGTGTCGGATTCAATGAGCAGTTCTTC. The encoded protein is CASSVGFNEQFF.

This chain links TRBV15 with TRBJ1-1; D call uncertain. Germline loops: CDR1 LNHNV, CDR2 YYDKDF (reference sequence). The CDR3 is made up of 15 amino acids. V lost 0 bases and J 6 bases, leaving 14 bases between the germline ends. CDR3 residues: CATSRDRGVGSEAFF. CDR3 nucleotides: TGTGCCACCAGCAGAGATCGTGGGGTAGGGTCTGAAGCTTTCTTT.